Below, 26 T cell receptor beta chains from the same sample are listed, as sequenced in a study of T-cell reconstitution after alpha-beta-depleted transplantation in children. Using unique molecular identifiers, the investigators prepared the TCRbeta library. TCRdb analysed the PCR reads with MiXCR anew, one entry per CDR3 protein. Altogether about 120,000 distinct CDR3 sequences are present, about 9.3% being singletons, with the ten largest covering approximately 8%. The sequenced sample was PBMCs from the stem cell graft donor, obtained from the stem cell graft. Every receptor here comes from a human donor who donated a stem cell graft to a child with acute lymphoblastic leukemia.

The gene calls are TRBV20-1 and TRBJ2-5; TRBD1 matches at 8 bases. The CDR3 contains 15 residues. V was pared by 0 bases and J by 1 base, with 4 bases of the junction left unmatched. Germline CDR1 reads DFQATT; CDR2 reads SNEGSKA (reference sequence). CDR3 protein: CSARDRGQTQETQYF. CDR3 sequence (DNA): TGCAGTGCTAGAGACAGGGGGCAAACCCAAGAGACCCAGTACTTC.

This clonotype was counted many times. The V and J genes are TRBV7-9 and TRBJ2-7, with TRBD2 identical over 10 bases. The CDR3 contains 13 residues. Per germline, CDR1 SEHNR and CDR2 FQNEAQ (reference sequence). The V segment lost 5 bases and the J segment 2 bases; nucleotides outside the gene matches: 0. CDR3 DNA sequence: TGTGCCAGCAGCACTAGCGGGGCCTACGAGCAGTACTTC. It translates to CASSTSGAYEQYF. Using reference TRBV7-9 and TRBJ2-7 for the parts outside the CDR3, the full variable domain is DTGVSQNPRHKITKRGQNVTFRCDPISEHNRLYWYRQTLGQGPEFLTYFQNEAQLEKSRLLSDRFSAERPKGSFSTLEIQRTEQGDSAMYLCASSTSGAYEQYFGPGTRLTVT.

This clonotype was recorded at least ten times. CDR3 sequence reads: CSALVAGTGQETQYF. In nucleotides, the CDR3 is TGCAGTGCCCTGGTTGCCGGGACAGGACAAGAGACCCAGTACTTC. V is TRBV20-1 and J is TRBJ2-5; 8 nucleotides line up with TRBD1. With 6 bases clipped from V and 2 bases from J, the junction kept 11 bases outside the gene matches. Germline-derived CDR1 and CDR2 are DFQATT and SNEGSKA (reference sequence). The CDR3 is 15 amino acids.

This clonotype was detected many times. This chain connects TRBV6-6 to TRBJ1-3; 8 positions match TRBD1. Germline CDR1 is MNHNY and CDR2 is SVGAGI (reference sequence). V dropped 7 bases and J dropped 7; count of bases not matched to a gene: 6. The CDR3 has 13 residues. The CDR3 DNA is TGTGCCAGCACCGGGGACAGGACTAACACCATATATTTT. Translation gives CASTGDRTNTIYF.

This clonotype was detected a few times. V usage is TRBV24-1 and J usage is TRBJ2-7; D might be TRBD1 (5 bases). CDR1 and CDR2 from the germline V gene are KGHDR and SFDVKD. This CDR3 contains 14 residues. Trimming pared 1 base from V and 3 bases from J, leaving 9 bases between. CDR3 DNA sequence: TGTGCCACCAGTGATTTCTGGCAGGGCTACGAGCAGTACTTC. Its protein product is CATSDFWQGYEQYF.

This clonotype was seen at least ten times. V and J are TRBV7-2 and TRBJ2-7, with TRBD2 identical over 10 bases. The germline gives CDR1 SGHTA, CDR2 FQGNSA. The length of the CDR3 is 15 residues. The trim removed 5 bases at V and 2 bases at J, leaving 6 bases unmatched. CDR3 region: CASSSSGGPAYEQYF. CDR3 DNA: TGTGCCAGCAGCAGTAGCGGGGGGCCAGCCTACGAGCAGTACTTC.

This clonotype was detected ten times or more. The rearrangement links TRBV6-5 to TRBJ2-2, with 7 bases aligning to TRBD1. The CDR3 length is 17 residues. CDR1 MNHEY and CDR2 SVGAGI come from the germline V gene. Trimming at V came to 0 bases and at J to 1 base, leaving 5 bases not matched to a gene. Written as DNA, the CDR3 is TGTGCCAGCAGTTACTCGAGGGGGCCCAAGAACACCGGGGAGCTGTTTTTT. Translated, it gives CASSYSRGPKNTGELFF.

This clonotype was seen many times. The genes are TRBV20-1 and TRBJ2-1, with 10 bases identical to TRBD2. V lost 0 bases and J lost 9; bases outside the gene matches: 11. Germline V gene data show CDR1 as DFQATT and CDR2 as SNEGSKA (reference sequence). The CDR3 covers 16 residues. The CDR3 coding sequence is TGCAGTGCTAGAGATCCGCTAGCGGGAGTACTGGGTGAGCAGTTCTTC. It yields the protein CSARDPLAGVLGEQFF.

This clonotype has ten or more counts. This rearrangement joins TRBV12-3 or TRBV12-4 to TRBJ1-2, with TRBD1 identical over 9 bases. This CDR3 contains 14 residues. The trim removed 6 bases at V and 6 bases at J, leaving 8 bases unmatched. CDR3 in amino acids: CASSPAGTGHGYTF. The CDR3 DNA is TGTGCCAGCAGCCCCGCCGGGACAGGGCATGGCTACACCTTC.

This clonotype was picked up many times. The V gene is TRBV5-1, the J gene TRBJ2-5, with 8 bases that match TRBD1. V dropped 0 bases and J dropped 5; count of bases not matched to a gene: 6. The CDR3 length is 15 residues. Germline V CDR1 and CDR2: SGHRS, YFSETQ. Here the CDR3 DNA reads TGCGCCAGCAGCTTGGAACAGGGGGGAATGGAGACCCAGTACTTC. Translated: CASSLEQGGMETQYF.

This clonotype was picked up many times. This chain links TRBV4-3 with TRBJ2-1; D ambiguous. Trimming removed 0 bases at V and 0 bases at J, with 15 bases between. The CDR3 totals 18 residues. Germline-derived CDR1 and CDR2 are LGHNA and YSLEER. CDR3: CASSQDYGEYLSYNEQFF. The CDR3 DNA follows: TGCGCCAGCAGCCAAGATTATGGGGAATACCTCTCCTACAATGAGCAGTTCTTC.

This clonotype was picked up many times. This sequence joins TRBV28 and TRBJ2-1; the match to TRBD1 covers 9 bases. Trimming cost V 10 bases and J 7 bases; bases outside gene matches: 11. CDR1 is MDHEN, CDR2 SYDVKM, per germline. The CDR3 totals 14 residues. In nucleotides, the CDR3 is TGTGCCACCTGGACAGGGGTCGAGGGGAATGAGCAGTTCTTC. Its protein product is CATWTGVEGNEQFF. The full variable domain, in which reference TRBV28 and TRBJ2-1 provide the parts outside the CDR3, is DVKVTQSSRYLVKRTGEKVFLECVQDMDHENMFWYRQDPGLGLRLIYFSYDVKMKEKGDIPEGYSVSREKKERFSLILESASTNQTSMYLCATWTGVEGNEQFFGPGTRLTVL.

J is TRBJ2-1 and V is TRBV7-2; possible D gene TRBD2, 5 bases. V dropped 5 bases and J dropped 0 bases, with 11 bases sitting between them. This CDR3 has 15 residues. Germline V CDR1 and CDR2: SGHTA, FQGNSA. The CDR3 DNA reads as TGTGCCAGCAGCCCCGCTAGCAGCTCCTACAATGAGCAGTTCTTC. Its translation is CASSPASSSYNEQFF.

This clonotype was recorded at least ten times. This rearrangement joins TRBV12-3 or TRBV12-4 to TRBJ2-3; the D gene is possibly TRBD2 (6 bases). This CDR3 has 14 residues. The V gene lost 7 bases and the J gene lost 7 bases, with 18 bases spanning the gap. The CDR3 loop is CASTVAVGVHTQYF. The CDR3 nucleotides are TGTGCCAGCACCGTAGCGGTTGGGGTCCATACGCAGTATTTT.

The chain is built from TRBV3-1 and TRBJ2-7, with TRBD1 matching over 8 bases. Germline-derived CDR1 and CDR2 are LGHDT and YNNKEL (reference sequence). V dropped 1 base and J dropped 3; count of bases not matched to a gene: 5. The CDR3 length is 15 residues. The CDR3, as DNA: TGTGCCAGCAGCCAAGCTCATACAGGGGGCTACGAGCAGTACTTC. This gives the protein CASSQAHTGGYEQYF.

This clonotype was seen many times. The chain joins TRBV20-1 to TRBJ2-7, with D tentatively TRBD2 (5 bases). With 2 bases removed from V and 0 bases from J, the gap between germline ends came to 20 bases. Per germline, CDR1 DFQATT and CDR2 SNEGSKA (reference sequence). The CDR3 is 17 amino acids. The CDR3 sequence: CSARSPSGSLLSYEQYF. The CDR3 DNA sequence: TGCAGTGCTAGATCCCCCTCTGGGAGCCTCCTCTCCTACGAGCAGTACTTC.

Ten or more counts support this clonotype. The chain combines TRBV3-1 with TRBJ2-3; D is tentatively TRBD1 or TRBD2 (5 bases each). The CDR3 consists of 14 residues. Trimming took 7 bases from V and 4 from J, leaving 15 bases between them. The germline gives CDR1 LGHDT, CDR2 YNNKEL (reference sequence). CDR3 in DNA: TGTGCCAGCAAGAGCGGCGGACAATCAGATACGCAGTATTTT. Translated: CASKSGGQSDTQYF.

This clonotype showed up many times. This chain links TRBV5-5 with TRBJ2-6, with a weak D call TRBD2 (6 bases). The CDR3 runs to 18 residues. The V end lost 1 base, the J end lost 0 bases, and 14 bases lay between the germline ends. Germline assignment: CDR1 SGHKS and CDR2 YYEKEE (reference sequence). The CDR3 loop reads CASSLLGGSRSGANVLTF. The CDR3 nucleotides are TGTGCCAGCAGCTTGTTGGGAGGATCCCGCTCTGGGGCCAACGTCCTGACTTTC.

There are a few counts of this clonotype. The rearrangement links TRBV5-4 to TRBJ1-1; D not certain. The CDR3 loop spans 14 amino acids. The V and J ends lost 4 bases and 1 base respectively, with 11 bases between them. Germline CDR1 SGHNT, CDR2 YYREEE (reference sequence). Here the CDR3 DNA reads TGTGCCAGCAGCCAACGGACTCAGAACACTGAAGCTTTCTTT. It yields the protein CASSQRTQNTEAFF.

This clonotype was picked up many times. The chain links TRBV30 to TRBJ2-1, with D possibly called TRBD1 or TRBD2 (5 bases each). V lost 8 bases and J lost 1, with 12 bases in between. Germline V CDR1 and CDR2: GTSNPN, SVGIG (reference sequence). This CDR3 has 13 amino acids. The CDR3: CASDWGSYNEQFF. The CDR3 coding sequence is TGTGCCAGCGACTGGGGGTCCTACAATGAGCAGTTCTTC.

There are many counts of this clonotype. The chain links TRBV20-1 to TRBJ1-1, with D perhaps matching TRBD1 (6 bases). Germline CDR1 DFQATT, CDR2 SNEGSKA (reference sequence). Trimming pared 1 base from V and 5 bases from J, leaving 17 bases between. The CDR3 is made up of 15 amino acids. CDR3 loop: CSARAGGGRVTEAFF. CDR3 nucleotide sequence: TGCAGTGCTAGAGCCGGGGGGGGGCGAGTAACTGAAGCTTTCTTT.

This clonotype showed up many times. The chain is built from TRBV7-9 and TRBJ2-2; the D is unclear. The CDR3 has 15 residues. Germline-derived CDR1 and CDR2 are SEHNR and FQNEAQ (reference sequence). Trimming stripped 1 base from V and 3 bases from J, with 9 bases between. The CDR3 DNA reads as TGTGCCAGCAGCTTAGACTTAGCCTACACCGGGGAGCTGTTTTTT. Translating gives CASSLDLAYTGELFF.

This clonotype was counted at least ten times. The chain links TRBV16 to TRBJ1-1; D possibly corresponds to TRBD1 (6 bases). With 4 bases removed from V and 2 bases from J, the gap between germline ends came to 11 bases. The CDR3 spans 14 residues. Germline V gives CDR1 KGHSY, CDR2 FQNENV. The CDR3 loop is CASSPLGGNTEAFF. CDR3 in DNA: TGTGCCAGCAGCCCCTTAGGGGGAAACACTGAAGCTTTCTTT.

At least ten counts were recorded for this clonotype. V and J are TRBV14 and TRBJ1-2; D might be TRBD1 (6 bases). There are 12 residues in the CDR3. The V end was cut by 4 bases, the J end by 8 bases, with 11 bases between. Germline CDR1 is SGHDN and CDR2 is FVKESK. This CDR3 reads CASSPYRVGYTF. CDR3 in DNA: TGTGCCAGCAGCCCCTACAGGGTCGGCTACACCTTC. Supplemented by reference TRBV14 and TRBJ1-2, the full variable domain reads EAGVTQFPSHSVIEKGQTVTLRCDPISGHDNLYWYRRVMGKEIKFLLHFVKESKQDESGMPNNRFLAERTGGTYSTLKVQPAELEDSGVYFCASSPYRVGYTFGSGTRLTVV.

This clonotype was found many times. The V gene is TRBV6-2 or TRBV6-3, the J gene TRBJ2-3, with D tentatively TRBD1 or TRBD2 (5 bases each). Germline CDR1 MNHEY, CDR2 SVGEGT. This CDR3 contains 14 residues. The V end was cut by 6 bases, the J end by 4 bases, with 14 bases between. The CDR3 loop is CASSLAWGSDTQYF. CDR3 bases: TGTGCCAGCAGCTTAGCCTGGGGGTCAGATACGCAGTATTTT.

This clonotype was counted many times. The rearrangement links TRBV5-1 to TRBJ2-1; D may be TRBD1 (5 bases). V was pared by 3 bases and J by 3 bases, with 13 bases between. Germline CDR1 and CDR2: SGHRS and YFSETQ. The length of the CDR3 is 15 residues. CDR3 protein: CASSSSTVNYNEQFF. The CDR3 region has the DNA TGCGCCAGCAGCTCATCGACAGTAAACTACAATGAGCAGTTCTTC. Complete variable domain (other parts from reference TRBV5-1 and TRBJ2-1): KAGVTQTPRYLIKTRGQQVTLSCSPISGHRSVSWYQQTPGQGLQFLFEYFSETQRNKGNFPGRFSGRQFSNSRSEMNVSTLELGDSALYLCASSSSTVNYNEQFFGPGTRLTVL.